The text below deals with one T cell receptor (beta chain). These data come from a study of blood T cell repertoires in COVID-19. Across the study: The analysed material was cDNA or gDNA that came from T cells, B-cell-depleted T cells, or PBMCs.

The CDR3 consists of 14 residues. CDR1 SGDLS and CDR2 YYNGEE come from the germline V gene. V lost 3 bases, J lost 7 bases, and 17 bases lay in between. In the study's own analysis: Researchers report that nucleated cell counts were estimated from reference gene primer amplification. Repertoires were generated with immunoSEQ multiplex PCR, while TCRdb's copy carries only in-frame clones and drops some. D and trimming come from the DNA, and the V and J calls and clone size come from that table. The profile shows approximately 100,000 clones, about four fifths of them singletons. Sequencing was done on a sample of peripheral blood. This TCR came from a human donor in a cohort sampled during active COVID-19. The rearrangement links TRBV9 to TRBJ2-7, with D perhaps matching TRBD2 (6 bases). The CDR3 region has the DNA TGTGCCAGCAGCGCCAGGGACCTCGGAGGGGAGCAGTACTTC. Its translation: CASSARDLGGEQYF.